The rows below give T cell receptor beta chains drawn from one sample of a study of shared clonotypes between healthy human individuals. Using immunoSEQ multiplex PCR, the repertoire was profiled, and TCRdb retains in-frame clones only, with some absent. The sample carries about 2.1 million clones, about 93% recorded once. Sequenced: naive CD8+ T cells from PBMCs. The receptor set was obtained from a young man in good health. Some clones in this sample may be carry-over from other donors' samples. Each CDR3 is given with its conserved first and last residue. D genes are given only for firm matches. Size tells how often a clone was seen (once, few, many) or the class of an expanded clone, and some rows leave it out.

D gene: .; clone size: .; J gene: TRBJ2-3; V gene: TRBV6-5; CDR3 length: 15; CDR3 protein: CASSYSRQSTDTQYF; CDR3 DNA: TGTGCCAGCAGTTACTCCCGGCAGAGCACAGATACGCAGTATTTT
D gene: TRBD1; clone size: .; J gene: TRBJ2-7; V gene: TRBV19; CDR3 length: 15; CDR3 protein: CASSIRDSIPYEQYF; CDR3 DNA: TGTGCCAGTAGTATCCGGGACAGTATTCCCTACGAGCAGTACTTC
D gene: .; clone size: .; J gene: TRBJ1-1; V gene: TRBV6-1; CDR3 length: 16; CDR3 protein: CASSEGTGIMNTEAFF; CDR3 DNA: TGTGCCAGCAGTGAAGGGACGGGGATCATGAACACTGAAGCTTTCTTT
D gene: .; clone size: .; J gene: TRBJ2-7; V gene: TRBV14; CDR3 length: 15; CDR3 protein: CASSSQRGRGHEQYF; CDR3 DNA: TGTGCCAGCAGCTCACAGAGGGGGAGGGGGCACGAGCAGTACTTC
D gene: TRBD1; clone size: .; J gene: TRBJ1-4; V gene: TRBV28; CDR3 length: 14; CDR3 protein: CASSLWTGGGELFF; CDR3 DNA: TGTGCCAGCAGTTTATGGACAGGGGGAGGGGAACTGTTTTTT
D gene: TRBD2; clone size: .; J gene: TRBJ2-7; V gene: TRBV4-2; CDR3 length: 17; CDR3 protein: CASSQESLAASSYEQYF; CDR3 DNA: TGTGCCAGCAGCCAAGAATCCCTAGCGGCCAGCTCCTACGAGCAGTACTTC
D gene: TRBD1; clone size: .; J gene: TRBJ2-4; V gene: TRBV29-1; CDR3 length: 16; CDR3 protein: CSVENRDRETKNIQYF; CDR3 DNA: TGCAGCGTTGAGAACCGGGACAGGGAGACCAAAAACATTCAGTACTTC
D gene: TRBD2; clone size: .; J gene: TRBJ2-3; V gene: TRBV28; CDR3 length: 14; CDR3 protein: CASSPAGRTDTQYF; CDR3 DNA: TGTGCCAGCAGTCCAGCGGGGCGCACAGATACGCAGTATTTT
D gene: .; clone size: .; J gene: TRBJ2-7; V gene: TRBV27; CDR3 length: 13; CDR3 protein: CASSLGQAHEQYF; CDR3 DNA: TGTGCCAGCAGTTTGGGGCAGGCTCATGAGCAGTACTTC
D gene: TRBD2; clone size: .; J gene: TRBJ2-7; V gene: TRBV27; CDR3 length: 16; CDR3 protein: CASSSRGLEGVYEQYF; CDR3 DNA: TGTGCCAGCAGTTCACGCGGACTAGAGGGAGTGTACGAGCAGTACTTC
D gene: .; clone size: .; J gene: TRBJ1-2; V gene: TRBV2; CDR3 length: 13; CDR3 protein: CASSAGPGNGYTF; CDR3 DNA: TGTGCCAGCAGTGCTGGTCCGGGGAATGGCTACACCTTC
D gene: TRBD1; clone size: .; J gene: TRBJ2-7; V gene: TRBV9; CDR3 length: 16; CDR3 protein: CASSGSTGRTKYEQYF; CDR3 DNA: TGTGCCAGCAGCGGATCGACAGGGCGAACGAAATACGAGCAGTACTTC
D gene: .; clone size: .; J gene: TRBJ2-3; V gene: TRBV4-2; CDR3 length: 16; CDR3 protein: CASSQVGTPPTDTQYF; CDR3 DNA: TGTGCCAGCAGCCAAGTAGGGACTCCGCCCACAGATACGCAGTATTTT
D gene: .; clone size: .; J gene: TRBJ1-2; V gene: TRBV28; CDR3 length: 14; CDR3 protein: CASSSPSRNYGYTF; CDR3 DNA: TGTGCCAGCAGTTCCCCGTCCCGTAACTATGGCTACACCTTC
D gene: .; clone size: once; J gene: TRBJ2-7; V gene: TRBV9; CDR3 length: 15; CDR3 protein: CASSPTGTLGYEQYF; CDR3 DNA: TGTGCCAGCAGCCCAACCGGGACGCTTGGCTACGAGCAGTACTTC
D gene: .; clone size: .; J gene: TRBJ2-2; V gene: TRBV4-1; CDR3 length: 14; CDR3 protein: CASSQSRVAGELFF; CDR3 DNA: TGCGCCAGCAGCCAGTCCAGGGTAGCCGGGGAGCTGTTTTTT
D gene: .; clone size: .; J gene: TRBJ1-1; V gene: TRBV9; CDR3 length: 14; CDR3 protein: CASSLGSVHTEAFF; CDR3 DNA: TGTGCCAGCAGCCTGGGATCCGTCCACACTGAAGCTTTCTTT
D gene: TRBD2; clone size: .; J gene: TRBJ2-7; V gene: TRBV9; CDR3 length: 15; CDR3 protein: CASSAGTSGSYEQYF; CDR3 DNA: TGTGCCAGCAGTGCCGGGACTAGCGGCTCCTACGAGCAGTACTTC
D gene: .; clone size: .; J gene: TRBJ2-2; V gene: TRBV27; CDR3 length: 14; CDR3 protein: CASSSFYGTGELFF; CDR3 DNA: TGTGCCAGCAGTTCTTTTTATGGGACCGGGGAGCTGTTTTTT
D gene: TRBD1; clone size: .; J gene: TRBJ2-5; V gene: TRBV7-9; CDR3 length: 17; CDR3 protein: CASSFWTGRAVGETQYF; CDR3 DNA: TGTGCCAGCAGCTTCTGGACAGGGCGGGCAGTAGGGGAGACCCAGTACTTC
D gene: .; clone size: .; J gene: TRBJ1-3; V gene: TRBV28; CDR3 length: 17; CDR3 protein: CASSTLRDGESGNTIYF; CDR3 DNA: TGTGCCAGCAGCACACTACGGGACGGAGAATCTGGAAACACCATATATTTT
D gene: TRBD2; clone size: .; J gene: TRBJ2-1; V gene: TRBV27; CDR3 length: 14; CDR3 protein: CASCEREGYNEQFF; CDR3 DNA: TGTGCCAGCTGTGAGCGGGAGGGATACAATGAGCAGTTCTTC
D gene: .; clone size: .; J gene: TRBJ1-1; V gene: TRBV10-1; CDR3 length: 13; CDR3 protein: CASSEGRAAEAFF; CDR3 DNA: TGCGCCAGCAGTGAGGGGAGGGCAGCTGAAGCTTTCTTT
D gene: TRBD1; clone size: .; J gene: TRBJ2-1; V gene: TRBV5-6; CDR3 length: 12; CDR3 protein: CASSYRGDEQFF; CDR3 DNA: TGTGCCAGCAGCTACAGGGGCGATGAGCAGTTCTTC
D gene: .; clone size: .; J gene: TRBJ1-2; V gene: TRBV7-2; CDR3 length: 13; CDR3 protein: CASSPHLRVGYTF; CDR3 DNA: TGTGCCAGCAGCCCACACCTCCGCGTCGGCTACACCTTC
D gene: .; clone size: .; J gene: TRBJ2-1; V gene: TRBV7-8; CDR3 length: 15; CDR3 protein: CASSLVRGLNNEQFF; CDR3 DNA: TGTGCCAGCAGCTTAGTGAGGGGACTTAACAATGAGCAGTTCTTC
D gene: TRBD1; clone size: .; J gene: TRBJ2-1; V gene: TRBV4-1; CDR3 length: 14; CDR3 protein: CASSPRQGYGEQFF; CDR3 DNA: TGCGCCAGCAGCCCTCGACAGGGGTACGGTGAGCAGTTCTTC
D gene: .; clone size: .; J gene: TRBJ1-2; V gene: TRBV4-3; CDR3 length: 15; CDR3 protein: CASSQGDHPTYGYTF; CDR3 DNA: TGCGCCAGCAGCCAAGGGGACCACCCTACCTATGGCTACACCTTC
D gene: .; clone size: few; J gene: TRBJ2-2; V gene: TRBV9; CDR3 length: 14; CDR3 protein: CASSAVGEAGELFF; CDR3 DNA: TGTGCCAGCAGCGCCGTCGGGGAAGCCGGGGAGCTGTTTTTT
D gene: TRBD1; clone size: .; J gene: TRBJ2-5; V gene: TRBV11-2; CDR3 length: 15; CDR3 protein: CASSLGDSLQETQYF; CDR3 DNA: TGTGCCAGCAGCTTAGGGGACAGCCTACAAGAGACCCAGTACTTC
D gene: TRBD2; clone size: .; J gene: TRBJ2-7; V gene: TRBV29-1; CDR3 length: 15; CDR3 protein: CSVEDHGGSYYEQYF; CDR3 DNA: TGCAGCGTTGAAGATCATGGCGGGAGTTACTACGAGCAGTACTTC
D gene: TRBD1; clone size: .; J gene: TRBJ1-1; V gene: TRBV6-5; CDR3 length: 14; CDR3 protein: CASSLSGTGDSAFF; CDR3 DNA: TGTGCCAGCAGTCTCTCCGGGACAGGGGATTCAGCTTTCTTT
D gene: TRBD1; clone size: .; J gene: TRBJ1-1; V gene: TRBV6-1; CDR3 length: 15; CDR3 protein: CASSARGQGGTEAFF; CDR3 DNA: TGTGCCAGCAGTGCTAGGGGACAGGGGGGGACTGAAGCTTTCTTT
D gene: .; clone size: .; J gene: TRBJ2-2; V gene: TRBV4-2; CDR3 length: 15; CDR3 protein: CASSPRQTNTGELFF; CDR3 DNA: TGTGCCAGCAGTCCTCGACAGACGAACACCGGGGAGCTGTTTTTT
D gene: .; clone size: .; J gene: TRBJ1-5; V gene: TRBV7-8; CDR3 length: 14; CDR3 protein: CASSLSRGNQPQHF; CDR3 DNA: TGTGCCAGCAGCTTAAGCAGGGGAAATCAGCCCCAGCATTTT
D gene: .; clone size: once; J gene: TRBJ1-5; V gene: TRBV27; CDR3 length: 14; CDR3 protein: CASSLSGSNQPQHF; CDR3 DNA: TGTGCCAGCAGTTTAAGCGGTAGCAATCAGCCCCAGCATTTT
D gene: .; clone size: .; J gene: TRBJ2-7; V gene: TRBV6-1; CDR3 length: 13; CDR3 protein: CASSEIYLDEQYF; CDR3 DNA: TGTGCCAGCAGTGAAATCTATCTCGACGAGCAGTACTTC
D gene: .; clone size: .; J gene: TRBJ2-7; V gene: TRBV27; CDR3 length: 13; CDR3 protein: CASSLLGTPVEYF; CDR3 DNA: TGTGCCAGCAGTTTATTGGGGACCCCAGTGGAGTACTTC
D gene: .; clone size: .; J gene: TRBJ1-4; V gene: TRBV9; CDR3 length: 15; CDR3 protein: CASSVMAGPNEKLFF; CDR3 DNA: TGTGCCAGCAGCGTAATGGCAGGGCCTAATGAAAAACTGTTTTTT
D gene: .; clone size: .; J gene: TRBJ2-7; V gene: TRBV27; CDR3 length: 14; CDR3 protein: CASSLSPGATEQYF; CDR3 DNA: TGTGCCAGCAGTTTAAGTCCGGGGGCGACAGAGCAGTACTTC
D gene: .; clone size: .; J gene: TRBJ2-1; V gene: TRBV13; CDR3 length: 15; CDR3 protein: CASSRQVSSYNEQFF; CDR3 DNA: TGTGCCAGCAGCCGTCAGGTTAGCTCCTACAATGAGCAGTTCTTC
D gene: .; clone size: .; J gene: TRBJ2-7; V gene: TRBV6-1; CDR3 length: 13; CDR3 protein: CASSEAPPYEQYF; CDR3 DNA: TGTGCCAGCAGTGAAGCGCCCCCTTACGAGCAGTACTTC
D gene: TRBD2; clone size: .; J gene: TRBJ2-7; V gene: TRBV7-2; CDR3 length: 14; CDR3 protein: CASSLGGSSNEQYF; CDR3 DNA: TGTGCCAGCAGCTTGGGCGGGAGTAGTAACGAGCAGTACTTC
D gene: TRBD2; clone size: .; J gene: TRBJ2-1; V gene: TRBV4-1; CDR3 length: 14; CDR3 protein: CASRLAGGGNEQFF; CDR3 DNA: TGCGCCAGCAGACTAGCGGGAGGGGGGAATGAGCAGTTCTTC
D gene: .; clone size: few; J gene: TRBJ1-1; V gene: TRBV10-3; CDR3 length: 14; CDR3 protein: CAISERAEVPEAFF; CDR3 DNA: TGTGCCATCAGTGAGCGGGCGGAGGTTCCTGAAGCTTTCTTT
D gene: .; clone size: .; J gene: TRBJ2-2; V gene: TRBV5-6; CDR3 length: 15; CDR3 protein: CASSLVGRNTGELFF; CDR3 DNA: TGTGCCAGCAGCTTGGTTGGCAGGAACACCGGGGAGCTGTTTTTT